The 16 T cell receptor beta chains below were found in one sample sequenced in a study of cytomegalovirus exposure and HLA in healthy donors. Amplification used 60 Vbeta primers and 13 Jbeta primers. Method: immunoSEQ multiplex PCR; TCRdb's copy keeps in-frame clones and lacks some. The sample lists some 200,000 clones, approximately 67% occurring once. Sample: PBMCs. Receptor source: a man aged 40-55 years in good health and CMV-seronegative.

The chain carries TRBV7-6 and TRBJ2-5; D not certain. This CDR3 contains 16 residues. The germline CDR1 and CDR2 sequences are SGHVS and FNYEAQ. Trimming removed 1 base at V and 4 bases at J, with 16 bases between. The CDR3 here is CASSLGSSRYGETQYF. In nucleotides, the CDR3 is TGTGCCAGCAGCTTAGGAAGTTCACGTTACGGAGAGACCCAGTACTTC.

This chain uses TRBV14 with TRBJ2-7; maybe TRBD1 (6 bases). This CDR3 has 16 residues. Between the trimmed V and J ends, which lost 0 bases and 3 bases, there was a span of 15 bases. Germline V gives CDR1 SGHDN, CDR2 FVKESK. The CDR3 DNA is TGTGCCAGCAGCCAAGAAGGACGAGGGGGAGACTACGAGCAGTACTTC. Translation gives CASSQEGRGGDYEQYF.

V is TRBV5-4 and J is TRBJ2-1; 7 bases map to TRBD2. V lost 6 bases and J lost 8; bases outside the gene matches: 17. Germline V gene data show CDR1 as SGHNT and CDR2 as YYREEE (reference sequence). This CDR3 is built from 16 residues. The CDR3 DNA is TGTGCCAGCAACTCTGGCGGACTAGGGAAAAACTATGAGCAGTTCTTC. It encodes CASNSGGLGKNYEQFF.

This chain's CDR3 is CATSPDSSYGYTF. CDR3 nucleotides: TGTGCCACCTCCCCGGACAGTTCCTATGGCTACACCTTC. V gene TRBV18 combines with J gene TRBJ1-2; weak D call: TRBD1 (6 bases). This CDR3 spans 13 amino acids. V was cut by 10 bases and J by 4 bases, with 16 bases left in between. CDR1 and CDR2 (germline): KGHSH, LQKENI. Combining the CDR3 with reference TRBV18 and TRBJ1-2 gives the whole variable domain NAGVMQNPRHLVRRRGQEARLRCSPMKGHSHVYWYRQLPEEGLKFMVYLQKENIIDESGMPKERFSAEFPKEGPSILRIQQVVRGDSAAYFCATSPDSSYGYTFGSGTRLTVV.

This clone was detected a few times. The rearrangement joins TRBV7-9 to TRBJ1-5, with D unclear. The CDR3 has 14 amino acids. Germline lookup yields CDR1 SEHNR and CDR2 FQNEAQ (reference sequence). The V gene lost 2 bases and the J gene lost 1 base, with 6 bases spanning the gap. This CDR3 is CASSLHGSNQPQHF. CDR3 DNA: TGTGCCAGCAGCTTACACGGGAGCAATCAGCCCCAGCATTTT.

This clone was observed a handful of times. This chain links TRBV7-2 with TRBJ2-7; no reliable D call. CDR3 length equals 13 residues. Germline CDR1 reads SGHTA; CDR2 reads FQGNSA. V was pared by 0 bases and J by 3 bases, with 6 bases between. CDR3 region: CASSLALGYEQYF. As DNA, the CDR3 is TGTGCCAGCAGCTTAGCGCTCGGCTACGAGCAGTACTTC.

The genes are TRBV10-3 and TRBJ2-7; a weak D match, TRBD2 (6 bases). The germline V and J ends were trimmed by 2 bases and 0 bases, with 8 bases remaining between them. CDR1 and CDR2 (germline): ENHRY, SYGVKD. The CDR3 covers 14 residues. In nucleotides, the CDR3 is TGTGCCATCAGTGAGCGTAGCGGCTCCTACGAGCAGTACTTC. Translating gives CAISERSGSYEQYF.

The chain has TRBV28 and TRBJ2-5, with 7 bases identical to TRBD1. Germline CDR1 reads MDHEN; CDR2 reads SYDVKM. The CDR3 length is 14 residues. V lost 4 bases and J lost 5; bases outside the gene matches: 7. The CDR3 DNA reads TGTGCCAGCAGTTCTACAGGGGATCGGGAGACCCAGTACTTC. The encoded protein is CASSSTGDRETQYF. The variable domain in full, with the rest retrieved from reference TRBV28 and TRBJ2-5, is DVKVTQSSRYLVKRTGEKVFLECVQDMDHENMFWYRQDPGLGLRLIYFSYDVKMKEKGDIPEGYSVSREKKERFSLILESASTNQTSMYLCASSSTGDRETQYFGPGTRLLVL.

The chain carries TRBV27 and TRBJ2-2; 8 bases are shared with TRBD2. The CDR3 runs to 16 residues. Germline lookup yields CDR1 MNHEY and CDR2 SMNVEV (reference sequence). The trim removed 6 bases at V and 5 bases at J, leaving 11 bases unmatched. CDR3 in DNA: TGTGCCAGCAGGGGGGGCGGGAGGCCACCGACCGGGGAGCTGTTTTTT. As protein: CASRGGGRPPTGELFF.

This clone occurred a few times. V usage is TRBV5-3 and J usage is TRBJ2-7; 7 bases fit TRBD2. TRBV5-3 is treated as an ORF (open reading frame) with a function not yet certain. This CDR3 contains 16 residues. V shed 1 base and J 4 bases; nucleotides not matched to a gene: 11. The CDR3 bases are TGTGCCAGAAGCTTGAGTCCCCACCGGGGGGTTTACGAGCAGTACTTC. Protein: CARSLSPHRGVYEQYF.

The rearrangement links TRBV10-3 to TRBJ2-7; 13 bases line up with TRBD2. CDR1 and CDR2 from the germline V gene are ENHRY and SYGVKD. The CDR3 extends over 13 amino acids. Trimming cost V 7 bases and J 6 bases; bases outside gene matches: 3. CDR3 in DNA: TGTGCCATCACCGGGACTAGCGGGACCGAGCAGTACTTC. This codes for CAITGTSGTEQYF.

The chain carries TRBV19 and TRBJ1-3, with D possibly being TRBD1 (6 bases). The CDR3 consists of 14 residues. Germline CDR1 reads LNHDA; CDR2 reads SQIVND (reference sequence). Trimming stripped 7 bases from V and 0 bases from J, with 10 bases between. CDR3 sequence reads: CASILGGSGNTIYF. The CDR3 region has the DNA TGTGCCAGTATCTTAGGGGGCTCTGGAAACACCATATATTTT.

The chain carries TRBV27 and TRBJ1-5, with TRBD1 as a possible D gene (5 bases). Looked up from germline, CDR1 is MNHEY and CDR2 is SMNVEV (reference sequence). The CDR3 length is 14 residues. Trimming took off 5 bases at V and 4 bases at J, with 12 bases between the two ends. In nucleotides, the CDR3 is TGTGCCAGCAGTCCTGACAGCTCAAATCAGCCCCAGCATTTT. This sequence encodes CASSPDSSNQPQHF.

The V call is TRBV15, the J call TRBJ1-2; unclear D gene. The V end was cut by 0 bases, the J end by 6 bases, with 8 bases between. The CDR3 consists of 13 residues. CDR1 and CDR2 (germline): LNHNV, YYDKDF (reference sequence). CDR3 bases: TGTGCCACCAGCAGAGACGGGGAGGATGGCTACACCTTC. It codes for CATSRDGEDGYTF.

This rearrangement joins TRBV14 to TRBJ1-2; D may be TRBD1 (5 bases). The germline gives CDR1 SGHDN, CDR2 FVKESK. Deletions cut 4 bases from V and 0 bases from J, with 6 bases between. The CDR3 length is 13 residues. The CDR3 DNA reads TGTGCCAGCAGCCTGACAGCTAACTATGGCTACACCTTC. Translated, it gives CASSLTANYGYTF.

In the case of this clone: Relative to the germline gene, one junction end is altered; a read error may explain this. The chain has TRBV7-9 and TRBJ2-7, with 8 positions matching TRBD1. There are 14 residues in the CDR3. Germline CDR1 and CDR2: SEHNR and FQNEAQ (reference sequence). CDR3 loop: CSSSVDRVSYEQYF. In nucleotides, the CDR3 is TGTTCCAGCAGCGTGGACAGGGTCTCCTACGAGCAGTACTTC.